This T cell receptor (beta chain) was documented in a study of cytomegalovirus exposure and HLA in healthy donors. PCR primers comprised 60 Vbeta and 13 Jbeta primers. Generated by immunoSEQ multiplex PCR, the TCRdb table keeps only in-frame clones and is missing some. The sample holds about 160,000 clones; 60% to 80% are singletons and the top ten take under 1.5%. CDR1 is MDHEN and CDR2 is SYDVKM in the germline V gene. The CDR3 sequence is 15 residues long. Trimming left V 5 bases short and J 2 bases short, with 13 bases between. This receptor was identified in a man between 60 and 75 years old in good health and CMV-seronegative. This chain links TRBV28 with TRBJ2-1, with TRBD2 as a possible D gene (6 bases). Specimen: PBMCs. The CDR3 loop reads CASSLKRVAYNEQFF. CDR3 sequence (DNA): TGTGCCAGCAGTCTAAAGCGGGTTGCCTACAATGAGCAGTTCTTC.